The 6 T cell receptor beta chains below come from one sample, sequenced in a study of CD8+CD57+ T cells in acquired aplastic anemia. Genomic DNA, serving as template, underwent TCR beta VDJ and CDR3 profiling. TCRdb called the reads again in MiXCR, with one record for every CDR3 protein. The sample lists a few hundred thousand distinct CDR3 sequences, roughly three fifths occurring once. The sample comprised sorted CD4+, CD8+, or CD8+CD57+ T cells (not recorded which) from PBMCs. Receptor source: a human donor with severe aplastic anemia or a healthy control (not recorded which).

This clonotype was observed at least ten times. The V call is TRBV15, the J call TRBJ2-7; D is undetermined. CDR1 LNHNV and CDR2 YYDKDF come from the germline V gene (reference sequence). V was cut by 0 bases and J by 13 bases, with 13 bases left in between. CDR3 length equals 12 residues. The CDR3 nucleotides read TGTGCCACCAGCAGAGATTCCCGGGCCGAATACTTC. Amino acid sequence: CATSRDSRAEYF.

The chain joins TRBV7-2 to TRBJ2-7; D uncertain. The V gene's germline CDR1 is SGHTA and CDR2 FQGNSA. The CDR3 sequence is 14 residues long. Trimming cost V 1 base and J 6 bases, with 13 bases left between them. CDR3 in DNA: TGTGCCAGCAGCTTAGTTGGGGTAACGGGCGAGCAGTACTTC. Translated: CASSLVGVTGEQYF.

V usage is TRBV2 and J usage is TRBJ1-2, with 9 bases aligning to TRBD1. CDR1 and CDR2 from the germline V gene are SNHLY and FYNNEI. The V segment lost 11 bases and the J segment 7 bases; nucleotides outside the gene matches: 11. The CDR3 is 13 amino acids. The chain's CDR3 is CAGTGGAVFGYTF. The CDR3 DNA is TGTGCCGGAACAGGGGGCGCGGTGTTTGGCTACACCTTC.

The rearrangement joins TRBV2 to TRBJ2-5, with D hard to call. From germline, CDR1 is SNHLY and CDR2 FYNNEI. The length of the CDR3 is 13 residues. V lost 6 bases to trimming and J lost 5 bases, with 13 bases between them. The CDR3 DNA follows: TGTGCCAGCAGGGGAACAGACCTCGAGACCCAGTACTTC. It yields the protein CASRGTDLETQYF.

This clonotype has a handful of counts. The V gene is TRBV5-6, the J gene TRBJ1-2, with D tentatively TRBD1 (5 bases). V was clipped by 4 bases and J by 5 bases, with 15 bases between them. The CDR3 length is 14 residues. From germline, CDR1 is SGHDT and CDR2 YYEEEE. The CDR3 protein is CASSPAGGAYGYTF. DNA for the CDR3: TGTGCCAGCAGCCCGGCCGGGGGTGCTTATGGCTACACCTTC.

The chain uses TRBV5-1 and TRBJ2-3; D possibly matches TRBD1 or TRBD2 (6 bases each). CDR1 and CDR2 from the germline V gene are SGHRS and YFSETQ. Trimming took 5 bases from V and 0 from J, leaving 13 bases between them. This CDR3 is 15 amino acids long. CDR3 in amino acids: CASRHPGASTDTQYF. The CDR3 region has the DNA TGCGCCAGCAGACACCCGGGGGCTAGCACAGATACGCAGTATTTT.